This TCR beta chain was captured by sequencing in a study of chemoradiotherapy in HPV16-positive cancers. Profiling relied on immunoSEQ multiplex PCR, and the TCRdb table lists in-frame clones only, not all of them. The profile shows about 5,000 clones, 65% to 80% of them singletons. Over chemoradiotherapy, repertoires were sampled more than once. The sequence derives from a human donor with HPV-associated anogenital cancer. The material sequenced was tumor tissue, taken from a patient who underwent chemoradiotherapy.

DNA for the CDR3: TGTGCCAGCAGCTCCCTAACCGGGACAGGGGCAGGAACAGATACGCAGTATTTT. It specifies CASSSLTGTGAGTDTQYF. The chain links TRBV7-8 to TRBJ2-3, with 10 bases aligning to TRBD1. Germline loops: CDR1 SGHVS, CDR2 FQNEAQ. This CDR3 is 18 amino acids long. V trimming: 4 bases; J trimming: 3 bases; junction bases outside the gene matches: 13. The variable domain in full, with the rest retrieved from reference TRBV7-8 and TRBJ2-3, is GAGVSQSPRYKVAKRGQDVALRCDPISGHVSLFWYQQALGQGPEFLTYFQNEAQLDKSGLPSDRFFAERPEGSVSTLKIQRTQQEDSAVYLCASSSLTGTGAGTDTQYFGPGTRLTVL.